The 16 T cell receptor beta chains reported below all come from one sample, sequenced in a study of beta chain features in type 1 diabetes. Isolated RNA was reverse transcribed in full, so expressed TCRB transcripts were sequenced. Assay: immunoSEQ multiplex PCR; the TCRdb copy retains only in-frame clones and omits some. The sample includes over 700,000 clones, roughly a sixth of them seen just once. Sequencing was performed on naive CD4+ T cells from blood. Source of these receptors: a woman between 18 and 29 years old in good health.

The chain recombines TRBV4-1 with TRBJ2-2, with 11 nucleotides matching TRBD2. V was clipped by 4 bases and J by 4 bases; unmatched bases: 11. Germline CDR1 is MGHRA and CDR2 is YSYEKL. This CDR3 region has 18 residues. As DNA, the CDR3 is TGCGCCAGCAGCCCTCCCGGGACTAGCGGACGCGGCACCGGGGAGCTGTTTTTT. Translated: CASSPPGTSGRGTGELFF.

The V call is TRBV5-6, the J call TRBJ2-1; D might be TRBD1 or TRBD2, each matching 6 bases. V was clipped by 5 bases and J by 4 bases, with 13 bases between them. The CDR3 consists of 14 residues. Germline-derived CDR1 and CDR2 are SGHDT and YYEEEE. This CDR3 reads CASSSGAKYNEQFF. The CDR3 coding sequence is TGTGCCAGCAGTTCGGGGGCCAAATACAATGAGCAGTTCTTC.

The chain employs TRBV6-5 and TRBJ2-7, with D hard to call. V lost 0 bases to trimming and J lost 6 bases, with 15 bases between them. The length of the CDR3 is 15 residues. Germline V gene data show CDR1 as MNHEY and CDR2 as SVGAGI. The CDR3 bases are TGTGCCAGCAGTTACTCGGCCGGCCCCCTCGGCGAGCAGTACTTC. The encoded protein is CASSYSAGPLGEQYF.

This clone was detected a few times. DNA for the CDR3: TGCAGCGTTGGTCGGGGGGGCACTGAAGCTTTCTTT. This sequence encodes CSVGRGGTEAFF. The chain employs TRBV29-1 and TRBJ1-1, with a weak D call TRBD1 (5 bases). The CDR3 extends over 12 amino acids. Trimming removed 4 bases at V and 4 bases at J, with 10 bases between. The germline CDR1 and CDR2 sequences are SQVTM and ANQGSEA.

The table lists this clone with a few counts. The CDR3 region is CASHRGDTGELFF. As DNA, the CDR3 is TGTGCCAGTCACAGGGGCGACACCGGGGAGCTGTTTTTT. This chain uses TRBV10-3 with TRBJ2-2, with 7 bases matching TRBD1. Germline V gene lookup returns CDR1 ENHRY and CDR2 SYGVKD. The CDR3 is made up of 13 amino acids. Germline trimming cut 10 bases from V and 3 bases from J; bases unmatched to any gene: 5.

CDR3 in DNA: TGTGCCAGCAGGGGACTCCCTGAAGCTTTCTTT. This gives the protein CASRGLPEAFF. V and J are TRBV25-1 and TRBJ1-1; a possible D gene is TRBD1 (5 bases). Germline V gene lookup returns CDR1 MGHDK and CDR2 SYGVNS. This CDR3 region has 11 residues. With 6 bases removed from V and 6 bases from J, the gap between germline ends came to 8 bases. The variable domain in full, completed from reference TRBV25-1 and TRBJ1-1, reads EADIYQTPRYLVIGTGKKITLECSQTMGHDKMYWYQQDPGMELHLIHYSYGVNSTEKGDLSSESTVSRIRTEHFPLTLESARPSHTSQYLCASRGLPEAFFGQGTRLTVV.

Here the CDR3 DNA reads TGTGCCAGCCGAAGCGGGAGGATTGAGACCCAGTACTTC. Translated: CASRSGRIETQYF. The chain has TRBV28 and TRBJ2-5; 9 nucleotides agree with TRBD2. The J segment lost 5 bases and the V segment lost 8 bases, leaving 6 bases of the junction unmatched. The CDR3 covers 13 residues. The germline CDR1 and CDR2 sequences are MDHEN and SYDVKM.

This chain connects TRBV28 to TRBJ2-2; the D is unclear. Germline CDR1 MDHEN, CDR2 SYDVKM. There are 13 residues in the CDR3. Trimming took 6 bases from V and 4 from J, leaving 9 bases between them. In DNA form, the CDR3 reads TGTGCCAGCAGCCCGGACGCCACCGGGGAGCTGTTTTTT. Translating it yields CASSPDATGELFF.

The chain links TRBV15 to TRBJ2-4, with a tentative D call TRBD2 (6 bases). The CDR3 sequence is 17 residues long. Germline CDR1 LNHNV, CDR2 YYDKDF (reference sequence). Trimming cost V 4 bases and J 6 bases, with 22 bases left between them. CDR3 loop: CATSTRRAVRDLNIQYF. Here the CDR3 DNA reads TGTGCCACCAGCACACGACGAGCGGTCAGGGACTTAAACATTCAGTACTTC.

The chain links TRBV2 to TRBJ1-2; 7 nucleotides agree with TRBD1. CDR1 and CDR2 (germline): SNHLY, FYNNEI. This CDR3 has 13 residues. V gave up 4 bases and J gave up 6 bases; unmatched junction bases: 5. The DNA for the CDR3 is TGTGCCAGCAGTGCAGGGGGAGCGGATGGCTACACCTTC. Encoded protein: CASSAGGADGYTF.

The V gene is TRBV7-2, the J gene TRBJ2-3; 8 bases fit TRBD2. V lost 1 base and J lost 6; bases outside the gene matches: 6. CDR1 is SGHTA, CDR2 FQGNSA, per germline. The CDR3 length is 15 residues. This chain's CDR3 is CASSLGTSKRDTQYF. The CDR3 DNA sequence: TGTGCCAGCAGCTTAGGGACTAGCAAGCGGGATACGCAGTATTTT.

The chain is built from TRBV2 and TRBJ1-2; the D is unclear. The V gene lost 3 bases and the J gene lost 6 bases, with 14 bases spanning the gap. The CDR3 contains 14 residues. From germline, CDR1 is SNHLY and CDR2 FYNNEI. CDR3 nucleotides: TGTGCCAGCAGTGAGAGGGCGACTTTTAATGGCTACACCTTC. Translating it yields CASSERATFNGYTF.

This clone has just a few counts. This chain links TRBV27 with TRBJ1-2; 10 bases align to TRBD1. Germline trimming cut 2 bases from V and 1 base from J; bases unmatched to any gene: 7. The CDR3 runs 17 residues. The germline CDR1 and CDR2 sequences are MNHEY and SMNVEV (reference sequence). The CDR3 protein is CASSLLGTGAFNYGYTF. CDR3 bases: TGTGCCAGCAGTTTACTCGGGACAGGGGCGTTTAACTATGGCTACACCTTC.

This clone occurred a few times. The chain has TRBV13 and TRBJ2-6, with a possible D match to TRBD2 (6 bases). CDR3 length: 19 amino acids. Germline V gene lookup returns CDR1 PRHDT and CDR2 FYEKMQ (reference sequence). The V end was cut by 2 bases, the J end by 0 bases, with 17 bases between. The CDR3 protein is CASSLQGWEAISGANVLTF. The CDR3 bases are TGTGCCAGCAGCTTACAGGGCTGGGAGGCCATCTCTGGGGCCAACGTCCTGACTTTC.

The CDR3 region is CASSFLRTQETQYF. CDR3 nucleotides: TGTGCCAGCAGCTTTCTCCGGACCCAAGAGACCCAGTACTTC. The chain couples TRBV11-2 to TRBJ2-5, with unresolved D. The germline V gene encodes CDR1 SGHAT and CDR2 FQNNGV. The CDR3 runs 14 residues. Trimming shortened V by 3 bases and J by 1 base, and 9 bases separated the two germline ends.

A few counts support this clone. The chain uses TRBV11-2 and TRBJ2-5; weak D call: TRBD1 (5 bases). The V end lost 3 bases, the J end lost 4 bases, and 9 bases lay between the germline ends. From germline, CDR1 is SGHAT and CDR2 FQNNGV. There are 13 residues in the CDR3. As DNA, the CDR3 is TGTGCCAGCAGCTTTGACAGATTAGAGACCCAGTACTTC. This translates into CASSFDRLETQYF.